The rows below give T cell receptor beta chains drawn from one sample of a study of blood T cell repertoires in COVID-19. Clones were sequenced by immunoSEQ multiplex PCR, and TCRdb holds only the in-frame ones, with some missing. The sample consists of tens of thousands of clones, about 89% of them appearing once. Sample: peripheral blood. Source of these receptors: a woman between 55 and 75 years old with acute or convalescent COVID-19. Both conserved end residues are part of each CDR3. A D gene is named only where the DNA matches it firmly. Size values are once, few and many counts, or a class for expanded clones, and some rows have none.

v_gene: TRBV19; d_gene: TRBD2; j_gene: TRBJ2-1; len: 17; abundance: .; CDR3nt: TGTGCCAGTAGTATGAGGCTAGCGGGTCCTGTGGATAATGAGCAGTTCTTC; CDR3aa: CASSMRLAGPVDNEQFF
v_gene: TRBV7-2; d_gene: .; j_gene: TRBJ2-5; len: 16; abundance: .; CDR3nt: TGTGCCAGCAGCTCAGCGCGTTCAGCGTATTGGGAGACCCAGTACTTC; CDR3aa: CASSSARSAYWETQYF
v_gene: TRBV6-2/TRBV6-3; d_gene: TRBD2; j_gene: TRBJ2-3; len: 14; abundance: .; CDR3nt: TGTGCCAGCAGTAGCGGGGGGGCCTCAGATACGCAGTATTTT; CDR3aa: CASSSGGASDTQYF
v_gene: TRBV5-1; d_gene: TRBD1; j_gene: TRBJ1-4; len: 15; abundance: .; CDR3nt: TGCGCCAGCAGCGCGCACGGGGACAGAGGTGAAAAACTGTTTTTT; CDR3aa: CASSAHGDRGEKLFF
v_gene: TRBV19; d_gene: TRBD1; j_gene: TRBJ1-5; len: 14; abundance: .; CDR3nt: TGTGCCAGTAGTATCAGGACAGGGATTCAGCCCCAGCATTTT; CDR3aa: CASSIRTGIQPQHF
v_gene: TRBV28; d_gene: TRBD1; j_gene: TRBJ1-4; len: 15; abundance: .; CDR3nt: TGTGCCAGCAGTGTGTCCGGGACAGCTAATGAAAAACTGTTTTTT; CDR3aa: CASSVSGTANEKLFF
v_gene: TRBV11-1; d_gene: .; j_gene: TRBJ2-3; len: 14; abundance: .; CDR3nt: TGTGCCAGCAGCTTAGTGCGGCCGGGGGATACGCAGTATTTT; CDR3aa: CASSLVRPGDTQYF
v_gene: TRBV5-4; d_gene: .; j_gene: TRBJ2-1; len: 15; abundance: .; CDR3nt: TGTGCCAGCAGCCGCGGGGTAAGCTCCTACAATGAGCAGTTCTTC; CDR3aa: CASSRGVSSYNEQFF
v_gene: TRBV19; d_gene: TRBD1; j_gene: TRBJ1-2; len: 13; abundance: .; CDR3nt: TGTGCCAGTAGTGAGACAGGGGTCTATGGCTACACCTTC; CDR3aa: CASSETGVYGYTF
v_gene: TRBV6-4; d_gene: .; j_gene: TRBJ2-7; len: 16; abundance: .; CDR3nt: TGTGCCAGCAGTGGGGATCCAGCGGGCTTGTACTACGAGCAGTACTTC; CDR3aa: CASSGDPAGLYYEQYF
v_gene: TRBV29-1; d_gene: .; j_gene: TRBJ2-2; len: 13; abundance: .; CDR3nt: TGCAGCGGGCGGACAGCGAACACCGGGGAGCTGTTTTTT; CDR3aa: CSGRTANTGELFF
v_gene: TRBV3-1/TRBV3-2; d_gene: .; j_gene: TRBJ1-6; len: 16; abundance: .; CDR3nt: TGTGCCAGCAGCTCACGAGCGGGACACCCCCGATCACCCCTCCACTTT; CDR3aa: CASSSRAGHPRSPLHF
v_gene: TRBV5-1; d_gene: .; j_gene: TRBJ2-7; len: 13; abundance: .; CDR3nt: TGCGCCAGCAGCCCCGGACTATCCTACGAGCAGTACTTC; CDR3aa: CASSPGLSYEQYF
v_gene: TRBV24-1; d_gene: TRBD1; j_gene: TRBJ2-3; len: 16; abundance: .; CDR3nt: TGTGCCACCAGTGTAACAGGGGATAATTGGACAGATACGCAGTATTTT; CDR3aa: CATSVTGDNWTDTQYF
v_gene: TRBV6-2/TRBV6-3; d_gene: .; j_gene: TRBJ2-7; len: 15; abundance: few; CDR3nt: TGTGCCAGCAGCCCTAGCTGGGGACAAACCTACGAGCAGTACTTC; CDR3aa: CASSPSWGQTYEQYF
v_gene: TRBV11-2; d_gene: TRBD2; j_gene: TRBJ2-1; len: 16; abundance: few; CDR3nt: TGTGCCAGCAGCTTAGGCGGAGGGCTAGCGGACAATGAGCAGTTCTTC; CDR3aa: CASSLGGGLADNEQFF
v_gene: TRBV6-4; d_gene: .; j_gene: TRBJ1-2; len: 14; abundance: .; CDR3nt: TGTGCCAGCAGTGACTCGTGGCAGGGAAGAGGCTACACCTTC; CDR3aa: CASSDSWQGRGYTF
v_gene: TRBV14; d_gene: .; j_gene: TRBJ2-2; len: 13; abundance: few; CDR3nt: TGTGCCAGCAGCCAAGACGTTACCGGGGAGCTGTTTTTT; CDR3aa: CASSQDVTGELFF
v_gene: TRBV14; d_gene: .; j_gene: TRBJ1-6; len: 14; abundance: medium-sized; CDR3nt: TGTGCCAGCAGCGCGGGACGGGATAATTCACCCCTCCACTTT; CDR3aa: CASSAGRDNSPLHF
v_gene: TRBV6-6; d_gene: .; j_gene: TRBJ1-1; len: 16; abundance: .; CDR3nt: TGTGCCAGCAGCCCTTCCGTTAGGCAGGTGAACACTGAAGCTTTCTTT; CDR3aa: CASSPSVRQVNTEAFF
v_gene: TRBV7-9; d_gene: .; j_gene: TRBJ1-2; len: 13; abundance: .; CDR3nt: TGTGCCAGCAGCTTAGACAGGGATCATGGCTACACCTTC; CDR3aa: CASSLDRDHGYTF
v_gene: TRBV11-3; d_gene: .; j_gene: TRBJ2-1; len: 14; abundance: .; CDR3nt: TGTGCCAGCAGCTTAGGAGGGGGTTTCGTTGAGCAGTTCTTC; CDR3aa: CASSLGGGFVEQFF
v_gene: TRBV27; d_gene: TRBD1; j_gene: TRBJ1-2; len: 15; abundance: .; CDR3nt: TGTGCCAGCAGTTTAAAACAGGGGGGGATCTATGGCTACACCTTC; CDR3aa: CASSLKQGGIYGYTF
v_gene: TRBV28; d_gene: .; j_gene: TRBJ1-1; len: 15; abundance: .; CDR3nt: TGTGCCAGCAGTTTACCCGGGGGAATGAACACTGAAGCTTTCTTT; CDR3aa: CASSLPGGMNTEAFF
v_gene: TRBV24-1; d_gene: .; j_gene: TRBJ2-7; len: 15; abundance: .; CDR3nt: TGTGCCACCAGTGATGAACCCCGGGGAACCTACGAGCAGTACTTC; CDR3aa: CATSDEPRGTYEQYF
v_gene: TRBV12-3/TRBV12-4; d_gene: TRBD1; j_gene: TRBJ1-2; len: 12; abundance: .; CDR3nt: TGTGCCAGCAGTACAGGGGGACTCGGCTACACCTTC; CDR3aa: CASSTGGLGYTF
v_gene: TRBV30; d_gene: .; j_gene: TRBJ1-6; len: 15; abundance: few; CDR3nt: TGTGCCTGGAGTCGCGCAGACAGTCGGGAGTCACCCCTCCACTTT; CDR3aa: CAWSRADSRESPLHF
v_gene: TRBV28; d_gene: .; j_gene: TRBJ1-2; len: 14; abundance: .; CDR3nt: TGTGCCAGCAGTCCTTCAGGGGAAGACTATGGCTACACCTTC; CDR3aa: CASSPSGEDYGYTF
v_gene: TRBV28; d_gene: .; j_gene: TRBJ2-7; len: 13; abundance: .; CDR3nt: TGTGCCAGCAGTCCAGGACAAACCTACGAGCAGTACTTC; CDR3aa: CASSPGQTYEQYF
v_gene: TRBV6-6; d_gene: .; j_gene: TRBJ1-1; len: 14; abundance: .; CDR3nt: TGTGCCAGCAGTTATAATCTCGGTGTCGCTGAAGCTTTCTTT; CDR3aa: CASSYNLGVAEAFF
v_gene: TRBV6-2/TRBV6-3; d_gene: .; j_gene: TRBJ2-7; len: 12; abundance: .; CDR3nt: TGTGCCAGCAGCCAGACAACCTACGAGCAGTACTTC; CDR3aa: CASSQTTYEQYF
v_gene: TRBV5-6; d_gene: TRBD2; j_gene: TRBJ2-3; len: 13; abundance: .; CDR3nt: TGTGCCAGCAGCTCGATAGCGGGAGATACGCAGTATTTT; CDR3aa: CASSSIAGDTQYF
v_gene: TRBV23-1; d_gene: .; j_gene: TRBJ1-1; len: 13; abundance: .; CDR3nt: TGCGCCAGCAGTCAATCAAGCGGCCACCGAGCTTTCTTT; CDR3aa: CASSQSSGHRAFF
v_gene: TRBV5-1; d_gene: .; j_gene: TRBJ2-1; len: 12; abundance: .; CDR3nt: TGCGCCAGCAGCTTGGATAGAAATGAGCAGTTCTTC; CDR3aa: CASSLDRNEQFF
v_gene: TRBV11-2; d_gene: .; j_gene: TRBJ1-1; len: 14; abundance: .; CDR3nt: TGTGCCAGCAGCTTCGGGGGAGGGAACACTGAAGCTTTCTTT; CDR3aa: CASSFGGGNTEAFF
v_gene: TRBV5-5; d_gene: TRBD1; j_gene: TRBJ1-2; len: 13; abundance: .; CDR3nt: TGTGCCAGCAGCTTGGGGACAGGGATAGGCTACACCTTC; CDR3aa: CASSLGTGIGYTF
v_gene: TRBV3-1/TRBV3-2; d_gene: TRBD1; j_gene: TRBJ2-7; len: 16; abundance: .; CDR3nt: TGTGCCAGCAGCCAACAGTGGACAGGGAGAGTGGACGAGCAGTACTTC; CDR3aa: CASSQQWTGRVDEQYF
v_gene: TRBV7-2; d_gene: .; j_gene: TRBJ1-2; len: 16; abundance: .; CDR3nt: TGTGCCAGCAGCTTACAGCCCCAACAGGGAACCTATGGCTACACCTTC; CDR3aa: CASSLQPQQGTYGYTF
v_gene: TRBV7-3; d_gene: TRBD1; j_gene: TRBJ2-5; len: 15; abundance: .; CDR3nt: TGTGCCAGCAGCTTAACCGGGACAGGGTATGAGACCCAGTACTTC; CDR3aa: CASSLTGTGYETQYF
v_gene: TRBV9; d_gene: TRBD1; j_gene: TRBJ2-3; len: 16; abundance: .; CDR3nt: TGTGCCAGCAGCGCGCGTTGGGGACAGGGGGCAGATACGCAGTATTTT; CDR3aa: CASSARWGQGADTQYF
v_gene: TRBV18; d_gene: .; j_gene: TRBJ2-2; len: 15; abundance: .; CDR3nt: TGTGCCAGCTCACCAGATTCAGGGGACACCGGGGAGCTGTTTTTT; CDR3aa: CASSPDSGDTGELFF
v_gene: TRBV15; d_gene: TRBD1; j_gene: TRBJ2-7; len: 14; abundance: .; CDR3nt: TGTGCCACCAGCCCCGACAGGGGTCCCTACGAGCAGTACTTC; CDR3aa: CATSPDRGPYEQYF
v_gene: TRBV7-2; d_gene: TRBD2; j_gene: TRBJ2-7; len: 14; abundance: .; CDR3nt: TGTGCCAGCAGCTCCAGAGCGGGGGCCTACGAGCAGTACTTC; CDR3aa: CASSSRAGAYEQYF
v_gene: TRBV5-1; d_gene: .; j_gene: TRBJ1-5; len: 15; abundance: .; CDR3nt: TGCGCCAGCAGCACCGACGGAGATAGCAATCAGCCCCAGCATTTT; CDR3aa: CASSTDGDSNQPQHF
v_gene: TRBV18; d_gene: TRBD1; j_gene: TRBJ2-1; len: 15; abundance: .; CDR3nt: TGTGCCAGCTCATCACTACAGGGACAGCGAAATGAGCAGTTCTTC; CDR3aa: CASSSLQGQRNEQFF
v_gene: TRBV7-2; d_gene: TRBD2; j_gene: TRBJ2-7; len: 15; abundance: .; CDR3nt: TGTGCCAGCAGTCAGACTAGCGGGAGCTCCTACGAGCAGTACTTC; CDR3aa: CASSQTSGSSYEQYF
v_gene: TRBV3-1/TRBV3-2; d_gene: .; j_gene: TRBJ1-2; len: 14; abundance: .; CDR3nt: TGTGCCAGCAGCCAAGGGCAGGGGCTCTATGGCTACACCTTC; CDR3aa: CASSQGQGLYGYTF
v_gene: TRBV24-1; d_gene: .; j_gene: TRBJ2-1; len: 15; abundance: .; CDR3nt: TGTGCCACCAGTGAAGATGACTGGCCATACAATGAGCAGTTCTTC; CDR3aa: CATSEDDWPYNEQFF
v_gene: TRBV28; d_gene: .; j_gene: TRBJ1-1; len: 13; abundance: .; CDR3nt: TGTGCCAGCAGTTTAAGTAGAAACACTGAAGCTTTCTTT; CDR3aa: CASSLSRNTEAFF
v_gene: TRBV27; d_gene: TRBD1; j_gene: TRBJ1-5; len: 16; abundance: .; CDR3nt: TGTGCCAGCAGTTTAGAGGGGGACAGGGGAGATCAGCCCCAGCATTTT; CDR3aa: CASSLEGDRGDQPQHF
v_gene: TRBV30; d_gene: .; j_gene: TRBJ2-7; len: 13; abundance: .; CDR3nt: TGTGCCTGGAGTGTAGGGAGCTCCTACGAGCAGTACTTC; CDR3aa: CAWSVGSSYEQYF
v_gene: TRBV2; d_gene: .; j_gene: TRBJ2-1; len: 17; abundance: .; CDR3nt: TGTGCCAGCAGCAGGAGGAACCGCCCTGGTTCCTACAATGAGCAGTTCTTC; CDR3aa: CASSRRNRPGSYNEQFF
v_gene: TRBV10-3; d_gene: TRBD1; j_gene: TRBJ2-7; len: 16; abundance: .; CDR3nt: TGTGCCACCTACCCCGGGGAGGGACAGGGCACCTACGAGCAGTACTTC; CDR3aa: CATYPGEGQGTYEQYF
v_gene: TRBV5-6; d_gene: TRBD1; j_gene: TRBJ2-7; len: 15; abundance: .; CDR3nt: TGTGCCAGCAGCTTCGGGACAGGGGTAGTTGGCGAGCAGTACTTC; CDR3aa: CASSFGTGVVGEQYF
v_gene: TRBV7-2; d_gene: TRBD1; j_gene: TRBJ2-1; len: 14; abundance: .; CDR3nt: TGTGCCAGCAGCAGAGACAGGGGGTTGAGTGAGCAGTTCTTC; CDR3aa: CASSRDRGLSEQFF
v_gene: TRBV19; d_gene: .; j_gene: TRBJ2-7; len: 14; abundance: .; CDR3nt: TGTGCCAGTAGTATACAGGCAGATTCCTACGAGCAGTACTTC; CDR3aa: CASSIQADSYEQYF
v_gene: TRBV19; d_gene: TRBD1; j_gene: TRBJ2-7; len: 13; abundance: .; CDR3nt: TGTGCCAGTAGTCTCGGGACAGGGGGCGAGCAGTACTTC; CDR3aa: CASSLGTGGEQYF